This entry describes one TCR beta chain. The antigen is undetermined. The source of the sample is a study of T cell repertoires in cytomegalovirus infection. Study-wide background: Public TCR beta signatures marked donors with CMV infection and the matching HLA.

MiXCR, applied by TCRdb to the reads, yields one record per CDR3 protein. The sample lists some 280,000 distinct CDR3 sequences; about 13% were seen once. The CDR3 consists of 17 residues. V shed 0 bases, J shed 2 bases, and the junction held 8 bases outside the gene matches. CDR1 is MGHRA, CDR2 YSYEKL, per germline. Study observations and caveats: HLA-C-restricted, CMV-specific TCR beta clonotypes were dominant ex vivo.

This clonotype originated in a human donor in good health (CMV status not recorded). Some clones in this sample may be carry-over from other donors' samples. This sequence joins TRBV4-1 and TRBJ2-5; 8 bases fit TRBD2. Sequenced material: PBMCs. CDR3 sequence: CASSQDPAGAQQETQYF. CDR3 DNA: TGCGCCAGCAGCCAAGATCCAGCGGGGGCTCAACAAGAGACCCAGTACTTC.